The next 21 T cell receptor beta chains were all read from a single sample in a study of CD8 T cells in Susac syndrome. The RNA input was about 0.5 to 1 ug, and it was reverse transcribed with random hexamers. TCRdb recomputed calls from the immunoSEQ multiplex PCR reads with MiXCR, one row per CDR3 protein. Of tens of thousands of distinct CDR3 sequences detected, approximately 93% appear once; the ten largest clones hold about 0.5%. The sequenced sample was CD8+ T cells from PBMCs. These receptors were obtained from a human donor with Susac syndrome.

The chain has TRBV3-1 and TRBJ2-1; 13 bases line up with TRBD2. The CDR3 is 18 residues long. Germline V gene sequence: CDR1 LGHDT, CDR2 YNNKEL (reference sequence). The junction had 7 bases not matched to a gene; V was cut back by 3 bases and J by 2 bases. The DNA of the CDR3 is TGTGCCAGCAGCCATACGGGACTAGCGGGGTCCCCCTACAATGAGCAGTTCTTC. Translated, it gives CASSHTGLAGSPYNEQFF.

V and J are TRBV28 and TRBJ2-7; D possibly matches TRBD1 or TRBD2 (5 bases each). Deletions cut 4 bases from V and 6 bases from J, with 19 bases between. Germline V gene data show CDR1 as MDHEN and CDR2 as SYDVKM. The CDR3 totals 15 residues. The CDR3 protein is CASSYKGRPLAEQYF. CDR3 bases: TGTGCCAGCAGTTACAAGGGACGGCCTTTAGCCGAGCAGTACTTC.

The rearrangement joins TRBV5-6 to TRBJ2-7, with D maybe TRBD2 (5 bases). The CDR3 has 15 amino acids. Between the trimmed V and J ends, which lost 1 base and 3 bases, there was a span of 14 bases. In germline, CDR1 is SGHDT, CDR2 YYEEEE. In DNA, the CDR3 is TGTGCCAGCAGCTTGTATCGGTCCCGGGACTACGAGCAGTACTTC. Its translation is CASSLYRSRDYEQYF.

This chain connects TRBV20-1 to TRBJ2-7, with 9 nucleotides matching TRBD2. The V gene's germline CDR1 is DFQATT and CDR2 SNEGSKA (reference sequence). The CDR3 length is 14 residues. After removal of 1 base from V and 3 bases from J, the junction contained 4 bases not matched to a gene. CDR3: CSARAGTSLYEQYF. DNA of the CDR3: TGCAGTGCTAGAGCGGGGACTAGCCTCTACGAGCAGTACTTC.

V gene TRBV18 combines with J gene TRBJ2-2; D could derive from TRBD1 or TRBD2 (7 bases each). This CDR3 has 17 residues. Between the trimmed V and J ends, which lost 2 bases and 4 bases, there was a span of 17 bases. From germline, CDR1 is KGHSH and CDR2 LQKENI. The CDR3 region is CASSPAPTGRGTGELFF. In DNA, the CDR3 is TGTGCCAGCTCACCAGCCCCGACAGGGAGGGGCACCGGGGAGCTGTTTTTT. Drawing the rest from reference TRBV18 and TRBJ2-2, the complete variable domain is NAGVMQNPRHLVRRRGQEARLRCSPMKGHSHVYWYRQLPEEGLKFMVYLQKENIIDESGMPKERFSAEFPKEGPSILRIQQVVRGDSAAYFCASSPAPTGRGTGELFFGEGSRLTVL.

The rearrangement uses TRBV27 and TRBJ1-2; D not certain. V lost 0 bases, J lost 2 bases, and 13 bases lay in between. Germline V lookup: CDR1 MNHEY, CDR2 SMNVEV (reference sequence). The CDR3 extends over 16 amino acids. In DNA form, the CDR3 reads TGTGCCAGCAGTTTATCCAGTCCCCCGCAAAACTATGGCTACACCTTC. Translating it yields CASSLSSPPQNYGYTF.

V gene TRBV11-2 combines with J gene TRBJ2-1; TRBD1 is a possible D gene (6 bases). Deletions cut 5 bases from V and 1 base from J, with 15 bases between. CDR1 SGHAT and CDR2 FQNNGV come from the germline V gene. This CDR3 spans 16 amino acids. CDR3 sequence: CASSPTGTKSYNEQFF. The CDR3 region has the DNA TGTGCCAGCAGCCCCACCGGGACAAAATCCTACAATGAGCAGTTCTTC.

The genes are TRBV12-5 and TRBJ2-7, with D possibly matching TRBD2 (5 bases). Germline CDR1 is LGHNT and CDR2 is FRNRAP. This CDR3 contains 15 residues. V dropped 3 bases and J dropped 0 bases, with 12 bases sitting between them. DNA of the CDR3: TGTGCTAGTGGTTTTACCAGCGGATACTCCTACGAGCAGTACTTC. Translated: CASGFTSGYSYEQYF.

The chain links TRBV20-1 to TRBJ1-1; D perhaps matches TRBD1 (5 bases). Germline CDR1 DFQATT, CDR2 SNEGSKA (reference sequence). CDR3 length equals 13 residues. With 7 bases removed from V and 3 bases from J, the gap between germline ends came to 15 bases. This chain's CDR3 is CSVRVGGDTEAFF. DNA for the CDR3: TGCAGTGTCCGAGTGGGGGGGGACACTGAAGCTTTCTTT.

The gene calls are TRBV2 and TRBJ2-3; no reliable D call. Germline V CDR1 and CDR2: SNHLY, FYNNEI. The CDR3 is 13 amino acids. The V and J ends lost 4 bases and 1 base respectively, with 6 bases between them. CDR3 sequence (DNA): TGTGCCAGCAGTGGTTCGGGCACAGATACGCAGTATTTT. Its protein is CASSGSGTDTQYF.

The chain combines TRBV5-4 with TRBJ2-7; the match to TRBD2 covers 12 bases. Germline loops: CDR1 SGHNT, CDR2 YYREEE (reference sequence). J was trimmed by 6 bases and V by 1 base; bases with no gene match: 2. This CDR3 has 14 amino acids. This chain's CDR3 is CASSLTSGGTEQYF. The CDR3 region has the DNA TGTGCCAGCAGCTTGACTAGCGGGGGGACCGAGCAGTACTTC.

This rearrangement joins TRBV7-2 to TRBJ2-2; 8 nucleotides line up with TRBD1. V was pared by 1 base and J by 5 bases, with 3 bases of the junction left unmatched. CDR3 length: 15 amino acids. The germline gives CDR1 SGHTA, CDR2 FQGNSA. The CDR3 spells CASSLGRGLTGELFF. In DNA, the CDR3 is TGTGCCAGCAGCTTAGGCAGGGGGCTGACCGGGGAGCTGTTTTTT.

The rearrangement uses TRBV20-1 and TRBJ2-3; the match to TRBD2 covers 8 bases. V lost 0 bases to trimming and J lost 3 bases; unmatched junction nucleotides: 11. This CDR3 is 17 amino acids long. From germline, CDR1 is DFQATT and CDR2 SNEGSKA (reference sequence). CDR3 DNA: TGCAGTGCTAGAGACCATAACTTTCGACTAGCGACAGATACGCAGTATTTT. Its translation: CSARDHNFRLATDTQYF.

The rearrangement uses TRBV18 and TRBJ2-1; TRBD1 matches at 8 bases. V dropped 8 bases and J dropped 4; count of bases not matched to a gene: 1. Germline values: CDR1 KGHSH, CDR2 LQKENI. This CDR3 has 12 amino acids. The CDR3 loop reads CASGQGYNEQFF. The CDR3 nucleotides are TGTGCCAGCGGACAGGGTTACAATGAGCAGTTCTTC.

The chain is built from TRBV12-3 or TRBV12-4 and TRBJ2-3, with 12 bases that match TRBD2. After removal of 1 base from V and 4 bases from J, the junction contained 0 bases not matched to a gene. This CDR3 region has 15 residues. CDR3 coding DNA: TGTGCCAGCAGTTTAGGACTAGCGGGGGCAGATACGCAGTATTTT. Translated: CASSLGLAGADTQYF.

The J gene is TRBJ2-1, the V gene TRBV29-1; D is undetermined. The CDR3 consists of 12 residues. Trimming pared 5 bases from V and 13 bases from J, leaving 18 bases between. The germline gives CDR1 SQVTM, CDR2 ANQGSEA. CDR3 DNA sequence: TGCAGCGTTCCCGGGCGACCATCGCCCCAGTTCTTC. It yields the protein CSVPGRPSPQFF.

This chain links TRBV7-2 with TRBJ2-5; possible D gene TRBD2, 5 bases. The CDR3 has 14 residues. The V and J ends lost 3 bases and 5 bases respectively, with 13 bases between them. Germline loops: CDR1 SGHTA, CDR2 FQGNSA. This CDR3 is CASSFIAFRETQYF. The CDR3 DNA reads TGTGCCAGCAGCTTCATAGCGTTCCGGGAGACCCAGTACTTC.

CDR3 in amino acids: CASSFSGDNPYEQYF. The CDR3 DNA reads TGTGCCAGCAGTTTTTCCGGGGACAATCCCTACGAGCAGTACTTC. The chain has TRBV28 and TRBJ2-7; the D gene is possibly TRBD1 (6 bases). This CDR3 has 15 amino acids. CDR1 and CDR2 (germline): MDHEN, SYDVKM. Trimming removed 3 bases from V and 2 bases from J, with 14 bases in between.

The chain couples TRBV15 to TRBJ2-1, with TRBD1 matching over 10 bases. The CDR3 is 16 amino acids. Germline CDR1 LNHNV, CDR2 YYDKDF (reference sequence). V was pared by 5 bases and J by 4 bases, with 8 bases of the junction left unmatched. The CDR3: CATSYTRDRGYNEQFF. In nucleotides, the CDR3 is TGTGCCACCAGCTACACCCGGGACAGGGGATACAATGAGCAGTTCTTC.

The rearrangement uses TRBV9 and TRBJ2-3; unclear D gene. Germline V gene lookup returns CDR1 SGDLS and CDR2 YYNGEE. The V end was cut by 4 bases, the J end by 3 bases, with 12 bases between. There are 14 residues in the CDR3. CDR3 region: CASSPRTETDTQYF. In DNA, the CDR3 is TGTGCCAGCAGCCCCCGGACCGAAACAGATACGCAGTATTTT.

The chain is built from TRBV24-1 and TRBJ2-7, with D uncertain. The V and J ends lost 6 bases and 2 bases respectively, with 10 bases between them. Germline-derived CDR1 and CDR2 are KGHDR and SFDVKD. The CDR3 length is 13 residues. The CDR3 DNA follows: TGTGCCACCAGTATGGGTGGCCCCTACGAGCAGTACTTC. It is translated as CATSMGGPYEQYF.